The 6 T cell receptor beta chains reported below all come from one sample, sequenced in a study of blood T cell repertoires in COVID-19. Sequencing used immunoSEQ multiplex PCR; TCRdb keeps in-frame clones, though not all of them. Here the sample spans about 110,000 clones, roughly 90% being singletons. Sequenced input: peripheral blood. These TCRs come from a woman between 70 and 85 years old who had recovered from COVID-19.

As DNA, the CDR3 is TGTGCCATCAGTGAAAGGACTAGCGGGAGATTGGAGACCCAGTACTTC. Translated, it gives CAISERTSGRLETQYF. The chain is built from TRBV10-3 and TRBJ2-5, with 13 bases aligning to TRBD2. Trimming removed 3 bases from V and 5 bases from J; junction bases left unmatched: 6. CDR1 and CDR2 (germline): ENHRY, SYGVKD. CDR3 length: 16 residues.

The chain has TRBV18 and TRBJ1-2; 7 positions agree with TRBD1. Per the germline V gene, CDR1 is KGHSH and CDR2 is LQKENI. This CDR3 spans 14 amino acids. J gave up 2 bases and V 3 bases, and 3 bases lay outside the gene matches. The CDR3 region is CASSPTGLNYGYTF. The CDR3 nucleotides are TGTGCCAGCTCACCGACAGGGCTCAACTATGGCTACACCTTC.

This chain links TRBV9 with TRBJ2-2; TRBD2 aligns across 8 bases. The CDR3 runs 16 residues. V was clipped by 4 bases and J by 5 bases; unmatched bases: 10. The germline gives CDR1 SGDLS, CDR2 YYNGEE. The CDR3: CASSPLAGPLTGELFF. The CDR3 DNA follows: TGTGCCAGCAGCCCTCTAGCGGGTCCCCTTACCGGGGAGCTGTTTTTT.

The rearrangement uses TRBV6-5 and TRBJ1-2; tentative D call: TRBD1 (5 bases). The CDR3 totals 14 residues. Trimming pared 7 bases from V and 3 bases from J, leaving 15 bases between. Per germline, CDR1 MNHEY and CDR2 SVGAGI. As DNA, the CDR3 is TGTGCCAGCACTCCCCTGGGGGGGGACTATGGCTACACCTTC. This codes for CASTPLGGDYGYTF.

The genes are TRBV28 and TRBJ1-1; the match to TRBD1 covers 7 bases. The CDR3 length is 12 residues. Germline CDR1 reads MDHEN; CDR2 reads SYDVKM. The CDR3 nucleotides read TGTGCAGCAGGGGGAGCTCGCACTGAAGCTTTCTTT. Translated, it gives CAAGGARTEAFF. Complete variable domain (other parts from reference TRBV28 and TRBJ1-1): DVKVTQSSRYLVKRTGEKVFLECVQDMDHENMFWYRQDPGLGLRLIYFSYDVKMKEKGDIPEGYSVSREKKERFSLILESASTNQTSMYLCAAGGARTEAFFGQGTRLTVV.

This sequence joins TRBV28 and TRBJ1-1, with D possibly TRBD1 on 5 matching bases. This CDR3 region has 17 residues. In germline, CDR1 is MDHEN, CDR2 SYDVKM. Trimming shortened V by 6 bases and J by 5 bases, and 25 bases separated the two germline ends. The CDR3 protein is CASSLTRVIGRGTEAFF. CDR3 DNA: TGTGCCAGCAGCCTGACGAGGGTGATAGGGAGGGGAACTGAAGCTTTCTTT.